A single T cell receptor (beta chain) is shown here with its context. Its antigen is currently unknown. The data derive from a study of radiotherapy plus CTLA-4 blockade in lung cancer. Turning to the study itself: Objective responses were seen in around 19% of patients, disease control in more than 30%.

General study findings and limits: Early shifts in blood T cell clones, with interferon-beta, reportedly predicted response best. TCR clones from tumors expanded in blood after radiotherapy plus ipilimumab.

Method: immunoSEQ multiplex PCR; TCRdb's copy keeps in-frame clones and lacks some. The top ten clones hold around 8% of a sample with tens of thousands of clones, more than 70% of them seen once. The germline V gene encodes CDR1 LGHNA and CDR2 YNFKEQ. Trimming cost V 1 base and J 7 bases; bases outside gene matches: 6. There are 16 residues in the CDR3. This TCR came from a human donor with non-small cell lung cancer who had stable disease on radiotherapy plus ipilimumab. Source: peripheral blood, taken from a patient treated with radiotherapy plus ipilimumab. The V gene is TRBV4-2, the J gene TRBJ1-6, with TRBD1 identical over 8 bases. For the CDR3, the DNA is TGTGCCAGCAGCCAAGGGGACGGACAGGGAAATTCACCCCTCCACTTT. This gives the protein CASSQGDGQGNSPLHF.